The 2 T cell receptor beta chains reported below all come from one sample, sequenced in a study of response to subunit inactivated influenza vaccine. TCRdb re-derived calls from the RT-PCR reads in MiXCR, one entry per CDR3 protein. The sample contains roughly 780,000 distinct CDR3 sequences, approximately 17% of which appear only once. Sample: PBMCs from blood, taken roughly 5 days after vaccination. These receptors came from a man in his fifties who received an inactivated influenza vaccine.

This clonotype was found many times. V usage is TRBV24-1 and J usage is TRBJ2-2, with 9 bases aligning to TRBD1. There are 17 residues in the CDR3. V shed 5 bases, J shed 0 bases, and the junction held 6 bases outside the gene matches. CDR1 is KGHDR and CDR2 is SFDVKD in the germline V gene. The CDR3 is CATSATGGFSNTGELFF. The DNA of the CDR3 is TGTGCCACCAGTGCGACAGGGGGGTTCTCGAACACCGGGGAGCTGTTTTTT.

This clonotype was detected only a few times. The chain couples TRBV20-1 to TRBJ2-3; D is ambiguous. Trimming pared 5 bases from V and 3 bases from J, leaving 15 bases between. Germline V gene sequence: CDR1 DFQATT, CDR2 SNEGSKA (reference sequence). The CDR3 spans 14 residues. The DNA for the CDR3 is TGCAGTGCTCTGGACCCGTTCAATACAGATACGCAGTATTTT. Translated: CSALDPFNTDTQYF.